Given below is one TCR beta chain in context. This receptor's antigen is unknown. No base qualities exist here, and no much larger clone lies one base off it. TCRbeta CDR3 regions were amplified from genomic DNA by means of the immunoSEQ Assay, a bias-controlled multiplex PCR. Regarding the original processing steps: The number of nucleated cells in each sample was estimated by amplification of reference gene primers within the assay. To quantify the absolute abundance of each unique TCRbeta CDR3 rearrangement, sequence reads were collapsed and filtered. For each sample, productive Simpson clonality was calculated by taking the square root of Simpson's diversity index across productive rearrangements. The table was pulled from immuneACCESS by TCRdb, which kept in-frame rearrangements only. Such tables lose some clones; where checked, under half of the loss comes from unresolved V genes, and the rest has no known cause. Clone size and V and J calls were adopted from that table, with D and trimming inferred from the DNA. This sample is represented by roughly 200,000 clones; nearly 90% of them were singletons. The ten largest clonotypes hold 20% to 25% of the sample.

Reading from cysteine to phenylalanine, the CDR3 counts 14 amino acids. Only CDR3 DNA is held: 42 bases, read in frame from base 1. Looking up the germline V gene (reference sequence) yields CDR1 DFQATT and CDR2 SNEGSKA. V loses 3 bases at its end and J loses 10 bases; junction bases beyond the gene matches: 8. This sample was included in a study of blood T cell repertoires in COVID-19 (dated by TCRdb to the early 2020s). At the level of the whole study: Samples from collaborators originated in the United States, Italy and Spain and spanned both the acute and convalescent phases of COVID-19. The material from the prospective study consisted of cDNA or gDNA derived from T cells, B-cell-depleted T cells, or PBMCs. Subjects who had been exposed to COVID-19, were actively infected with it, or had recovered from it provided the deeply sampled blood TCRbeta repertoires that made up the dataset. The repertoires were released in a freely available public database meant as a resource for research on the immune response to SARS-CoV-2. The samples were drawn from the first 160 participants of the ongoing ImmuneRACE study and from some 1,300 subjects provided by 6 global collaborators. Nearly every sample came with metadata listing a de-identified subject ID, COVID-19 status, age in years and sex. Where available, HLA class I and class II types were taken from metadata supplied by the sample provider and were not determined by assay-based typing. The research as a whole found: The amount of clinical and demographic metadata varied by source and participant and was provided uncurated.

Collaborating institutions collected whole blood in K2EDTA tubes following their own protocols. For TCRbeta analysis, collaborators shipped samples in one of three forms: frozen whole blood, isolated PBMCs, or DNA extracted from either of those sample types. This clonotype was obtained from a man in his fifties or sixties with active or convalescent COVID-19. The receptor chain draws on TRBV20-1 and TRBJ1-6, with 8 middle bases fitting TRBD1. Sequenced material: peripheral blood. The nucleotides are TGCAGTGCTAGTCAGACAGGGGCAAGATCACCCCTCCACTTT. Its amino acids are CSASQTGARSPLHF.